The 15 T cell receptor beta chains presented below share a single source sample, sequenced in a study of cytomegalovirus exposure and HLA in healthy donors (dated by TCRdb to 2016 to 2017). The method behind the library was the immunoSEQ multiplex PCR assay. What TCRdb holds here is the immuneACCESS table cut down to in-frame rearrangements. Part of the clones is not present; checked against another copy, under half of the missing clones reflect an unresolved V gene, and the others are unexplained. In this sample the table shows 100,000 to 120,000 clones, approximately 89% of which occur a single time. The ten most abundant clones make up about 2% of the sample. Sequencing input: PBMCs. The receptors originated from a young woman in good health and CMV-seronegative.

The J gene is TRBJ1-1, the V gene TRBV27; D might be TRBD1 (6 bases). Germline values: CDR1 MNHEY, CDR2 SMNVEV (reference sequence). V lost 3 bases to trimming and J lost 1 base, with 12 bases between them. CDR3 length: 15 amino acids. CDR3 in DNA: TGTGCCAGCAGTTTCAGGGGCGGGGGGAACACTGAAGCTTTCTTT. As protein: CASSFRGGGNTEAFF.

J is TRBJ2-7 and V is TRBV2; 7 bases are shared with TRBD1. This CDR3 is built from 15 residues. Germline V CDR1 and CDR2: SNHLY, FYNNEI. With V trimmed by 4 bases and J by 4 bases, 10 bases remained unmatched. CDR3 DNA: TGTGCCAGCAGTGGCACAGGGGCATTGGATTACGAGCAGTACTTC. This sequence encodes CASSGTGALDYEQYF.

The chain combines TRBV5-1 with TRBJ2-7; 7 nucleotides line up with TRBD2. V lost 9 bases, J lost 7 bases, and 19 bases stayed unmatched. This CDR3 comprises 15 residues. Germline V gene lookup returns CDR1 SGHRS and CDR2 YFSETQ. The CDR3 bases are TGCGCCACTAGCAGGGTCCCCGGGGGGTCGAATGAGCAGTACTTC. This codes for CATSRVPGGSNEQYF.

The chain carries TRBV28 and TRBJ2-2; 11 bases align to TRBD2. Trimming cost V 5 bases and J 7 bases; bases outside gene matches: 6. This CDR3 spans 15 amino acids. Per germline, CDR1 MDHEN and CDR2 SYDVKM. CDR3 nucleotides: TGTGCCAGCAGTCCCGGGACTAGCGGTTACGGGGAGCTGTTTTTT. It specifies CASSPGTSGYGELFF.

This chain connects TRBV6-1 to TRBJ2-7; 7 positions agree with TRBD1. Germline CDR1 reads MNHNS; CDR2 reads SASEGT. Unmatched junction bases numbered 8, after V lost 6 bases and J lost 3 bases. This CDR3 comprises 14 residues. The CDR3 region has the DNA TGTGCCAGCAGGGAACGGGACAGCTACTACGAGCAGTACTTC. Translating gives CASRERDSYYEQYF.

This chain joins TRBV30 and TRBJ2-5, with TRBD2 matching over 10 bases. J lost 5 bases, V lost 4 bases, and 13 bases had no gene match. The V gene's germline CDR1 is GTSNPN and CDR2 SVGIG (reference sequence). The CDR3 contains 16 residues. This CDR3 reads CAWNGLRLAGAETQYF. CDR3 DNA: TGTGCCTGGAATGGTTTGAGGCTAGCGGGAGCGGAGACCCAGTACTTC.

The rearrangement links TRBV23-1 to TRBJ1-3; TRBD1 agrees at 8 bases. TRBV23-1 belongs to the ORF category, with a function that is uncertain. V lost 2 bases and J lost 0; bases outside the gene matches: 12. The CDR3 consists of 19 residues. CDR3 region: CASSQPAPGQVSSGNTIYF. The CDR3, as DNA: TGCGCCAGCAGTCAACCAGCCCCGGGACAGGTAAGCTCTGGAAACACCATATATTTT.

The chain is built from TRBV30 and TRBJ2-1, with 10 bases aligning to TRBD1. V shed 5 bases, J shed 4 bases, and the junction held 5 bases outside the gene matches. Germline CDR1 is GTSNPN and CDR2 is SVGIG (reference sequence). This CDR3 has 14 amino acids. The CDR3, as DNA: TGTGCCTGGGCCCCGGGACAGGGGTACAATGAGCAGTTCTTC. Amino acid sequence: CAWAPGQGYNEQFF.

This sequence joins TRBV28 and TRBJ1-1; 7 bases fit TRBD1. There are 14 residues in the CDR3. CDR1 and CDR2 (germline): MDHEN, SYDVKM. V dropped 10 bases and J dropped 3; count of bases not matched to a gene: 11. The CDR3 DNA reads TGTGCCACTACAGTCAGGGGGAAGGACACTGAAGCTTTCTTT. Translation: CATTVRGKDTEAFF.

The chain carries TRBV19 and TRBJ2-6; D may be TRBD1 (6 bases). The CDR3 runs to 15 residues. Trimming stripped 1 base from V and 3 bases from J, with 7 bases between. The germline gives CDR1 LNHDA, CDR2 SQIVND (reference sequence). The CDR3 spells CASSIGTVGANVLTF. The CDR3 DNA reads TGTGCCAGTAGTATAGGGACAGTTGGGGCCAACGTCCTGACTTTC.

This chain uses TRBV29-1 with TRBJ1-1, with D uncertain. V was trimmed by 4 bases and J by 2 bases, leaving 14 bases between them. The CDR3 is 14 amino acids. The germline V gene has CDR1 SQVTM and CDR2 ANQGSEA. CDR3 in DNA: TGCAGCGTTGGACACGGAAGTCCCAACACTGAAGCTTTCTTT. This sequence encodes CSVGHGSPNTEAFF.

The chain has TRBV27 and TRBJ1-1, with 9 bases lining up with TRBD1. Unmatched junction bases numbered 5, after V lost 5 bases and J lost 4 bases. The germline CDR1 and CDR2 sequences are MNHEY and SMNVEV (reference sequence). The CDR3 covers 14 residues. The DNA for the CDR3 is TGTGCCAGCAGTCAGACAGGGGGGAGCACTGAAGCTTTCTTT. This gives the protein CASSQTGGSTEAFF.

This chain joins TRBV30 and TRBJ1-3; perhaps TRBD1 as D (5 bases). The CDR3 covers 15 residues. Germline values: CDR1 GTSNPN, CDR2 SVGIG (reference sequence). V was cut by 4 bases and J by 0 bases, with 13 bases left in between. The DNA for the CDR3 is TGTGCCTGGACCTTCGACAGCAGCTCTGGAAACACCATATATTTT. Translation gives CAWTFDSSSGNTIYF.

V gene TRBV30 combines with J gene TRBJ2-3, with 8 bases lining up with TRBD1. Germline V gene data show CDR1 as GTSNPN and CDR2 as SVGIG (reference sequence). The length of the CDR3 is 14 residues. V lost 5 bases, J lost 4 bases, and 8 bases stayed unmatched. The CDR3 protein is CAWGSGGLADTQYF. The CDR3 region has the DNA TGTGCCTGGGGGTCAGGGGGCTTAGCAGATACGCAGTATTTT.

This chain uses TRBV5-6 with TRBJ1-1; TRBD1 might be the D (5 bases). V was pared by 3 bases and J by 10 bases, with 22 bases between. CDR3 length: 15 residues. Germline V lookup: CDR1 SGHDT, CDR2 YYEEEE. CDR3 sequence: CASSSGEGLWGGAFF. In DNA, the CDR3 is TGTGCCAGCAGCTCCGGTGAGGGGTTATGGGGGGGAGCTTTCTTT.